This T cell receptor (beta chain) emerged from a study of OX40 agonist ivuxolimab in advanced cancers. Across the whole study: Patients were dosed with the agonistic anti-OX40 (CD134) antibody ivuxolimab. A mean age of roughly 66 years, range roughly 20 to 85, was recorded, and roughly 83% were male.

Findings of the study overall: Expanded clones were, on average, more numerous among CD8+ T cells than CD4+.

On this clone: The antigen is not known.

The assay was immunoSEQ multiplex PCR, and TCRdb's table has in-frame clones only and misses some. This table holds roughly 56,000 clones, about 91% found once. Germline V gene data show CDR1 as LNHDA and CDR2 as SQIVND (reference sequence). With 6 bases removed from V and 0 bases from J, the gap between germline ends came to 12 bases. The CDR3 consists of 15 residues. The material sequenced was CD4+ or CD8+ T cells sorted from blood, taken in a trial of the OX40 agonist ivuxolimab. The rearrangement links TRBV19 to TRBJ2-1; D not resolved. This clonotype was sampled from an adult with an advanced solid tumor such as melanoma, head and neck, liver or kidney cancer. In DNA, the CDR3 is TGTGCCAGTAGATTTAGGGCCGACTCCTACAATGAGCAGTTCTTC. Protein sequence: CASRFRADSYNEQFF.